This T cell receptor (beta chain) emerged from a study of T cell responses to AZD1222 COVID-19 vaccine. TCRdb's table, derived via immunoSEQ multiplex PCR, lists solely in-frame clones and lacks some. Among about 99,000 clones listed, 90% were seen once. V dropped 2 bases and J dropped 3 bases, with 11 bases sitting between them. CDR1 SGHVS and CDR2 FNYEAQ come from the germline V gene. This CDR3 is 15 amino acids long. The input for sequencing was peripheral blood, taken on day 0 of AZD1222 vaccination. This receptor was obtained from an adult in good health. The chain links TRBV7-6 to TRBJ1-5; D perhaps matches TRBD1 (6 bases). CDR3 protein: CASSLQSGVNQPQHF. Written as DNA, the CDR3 is TGTGCCAGCAGCTTACAGTCAGGGGTCAATCAGCCCCAGCATTTT.